This TCR beta chain came from a study of sequential checkpoint blockade in melanoma. TCRdb keeps only in-frame clones here, not all; method: immunoSEQ multiplex PCR. Among roughly 12,000 clones listed, about 61% were seen once. J lost 6 bases, V lost 0 bases, and 7 bases had no gene match. This CDR3 is built from 15 residues. Per the germline V gene, CDR1 is MGHRA and CDR2 is YSYEKL. Treatment reported: randomized to nivolumab then ipilimumab (arm A) or the reverse (arm B). DNA-damaging chemotherapy had not been given to any patient beforehand. Live CD3+CD8+ CD19− CD56− cells were sorted from PBMCs. The chain links TRBV4-1 to TRBJ2-7; TRBD1 agrees at 8 bases. The sample in question was CD8+ T cells sorted from blood (inferred from file names), obtained from a patient given nivolumab and ipilimumab in sequence. The sequence was collected from a human donor with melanoma. The CDR3 sequence is CASSQEGAGGREQYF. In nucleotides, the CDR3 is TGCGCCAGCAGCCAAGAAGGGGCAGGGGGCCGCGAGCAGTACTTC.